This T cell receptor beta chain was observed in a study of shared clonotypes between healthy human individuals (dated by TCRdb to the early 2020s). Regarding the research as a whole: A few men and a couple of women, aged 18 to 49 years, made up the cohort. Per donor, three plates each were used for CD4 naive and CD4 memory, two for CD8 naive, and one for CD8 memory. Blood TCR repertoires of several healthy adults were deeply sequenced to estimate repertoire size and the extent of clonotype sharing between individuals. To increase sequencing depth and limit assay-specific biases, different laboratories used diverse techniques to prepare libraries and sequence TCR repertoires. Between about 0.9 and 10 billion PBMCs per donor were obtained by leukapheresis.

Using the deep immunoSEQ assay, TCR CDR3 regions were amplified from genomic DNA by multiplex PCR. Genomic DNA extracted from each cell subset was distributed evenly over all wells of several immunoSEQ 96-well plates, and each plate served as one replicate. Each replicate PCR for sorted subsets received about 200 ng genomic DNA, equal to some 32,000 T cell genomes. The purified libraries were quantified using a Qubit 3.0 fluorometer, sized with a Bioanalyzer 2100, and then quantified again using the KAPA Library Quantification kit. Every immunoSEQ 96-well plate was sequenced on a separate single-read 150-cycle Illumina NextSeq 550 flow cell. As for the original processing: The immunoSEQ output contained only junctional sequences without quality scores, so filtering could not match that applied to full-length reads. To assign V/J genes and CDR3, sequences were annotated against IMGT germline references using PyIR, a Python wrapper for IgBLAST v1.9. Reads were removed for weak V/J assignments (E-value above 1e-6), missing CDR3, stop codons, out-of-frame junctions, or ambiguous translated residues. A V3J clonotype was defined by an identical inferred V gene, J gene, and CDR3 amino acid sequence. Percentage overlap between repertoires was calculated by dividing the number of shared unique clonotypes by the size of the smaller repertoire. Richness of each repertoire was evaluated using RTK rarefaction, the Chao1 estimator, and Recon v2.1 estimates of unobserved clonotypes. For all TCRbeta clonotypes obtained by the gDNA method from a few donors, generation probabilities were computed with OLGA. As stored in TCRdb, this immuneACCESS dataset retains in-frame rearrangements with V and J assigned. A fraction of the clones does not appear; measured against another copy, unresolved V genes explain less than half of the discrepancy, and the remainder lacks a known reason. That table supplies the V and J calls and clone size; D and trimming were determined from the DNA. The sample table contains a few million clones; only one count was recorded for more than 90% of them. The leading ten clones occupy less than 0.15% of the sample.

Donors were healthy HIV-negative adults with no recently reported acute infections or vaccinations. Every donor was a Caucasian adult living in Nashville, Tennessee, USA. CD4+ T cells were enriched by magnetic negative selection; naive cells were then positively selected on CD45RA, and the negative fraction formed the memory subset. After blood collection by leukapheresis, PBMCs were isolated using Ficoll-Histopaque density gradient centrifugation and then cryopreserved in the vapor phase of liquid nitrogen. Purity and quantity of every magnetically sorted T cell population were checked by analytical flow cytometry. From each sorted fraction, genomic DNA was isolated and quantified by UV absorbance on a Nanodrop 2000c. Relative to germline, V is missing 5 bases and J is missing 4 bases, with 11 bases of the junction outside any gene match. From its cysteine to its phenylalanine, the CDR3 spans 16 amino acids. The kept DNA is CDR3 alone, 48 bases in frame from the first base. CDR1 is given as LNHDA and CDR2 as SQIVND, both from the germline V gene (reference sequence).

On the study overall, not on this receptor specifically: Higher generation probabilities were observed for clonotypes shared by all four sorted-subset donors than for non-shared clonotypes. Based on pairwise subsampling, the degree of clonotype sharing among donors was expected to be affected by sequencing depth. When a handful of donors were compared, the shared fraction of clonotypes was 5% to 6.5% for naive CD4, 3.5% to 4% for naive CD8, roughly 2.5% for memory CD4, and 0.35% to 0.4% for memory CD8. The small number of donors limited the genetic and exposure-history diversity represented. Estimated clonotype richness was generally larger for naive than for memory subsets. Only blood was sampled, and tissue TCR repertoires likely differ from those in blood. Rarefaction of sorted-subset datasets indicated incomplete sequencing despite the large sequencing depth.

On this clone itself: What antigen it recognizes has not been identified. No base quality values were provided; no much bigger clone lies one nucleotide off.

The specimen was naive CD4+ T cells sorted from blood. Per the publication, the cell subset or site label means: CD45RA+ positively selected. The TCR sequence derives from a man aged 18 to 30 in good health. The V gene is TRBV19 and the J gene is TRBJ1-5, and 7 junctional nucleotides match TRBD1. The nucleotide sequence is given as TGTGCCAGTAGTTCGGGCAGGGGGTTGGTAAATCAGCCCCAGCATTTT. It specifies CASSSGRGLVNQPQHF.